This TCR beta chain was sequenced for a study of Graves' ophthalmopathy and Graves' hyperthyroidism. The overall study: Hyperthyroidism was considered stable when no ophthalmopathy appeared within 18 months of follow-up.

Looked up from germline, CDR1 is SNHLY and CDR2 is FYNNEI. The CDR3 runs 17 residues. After removal of 7 bases from V and 0 bases from J, the junction contained 11 bases not matched to a gene. RNA transcripts provided the template for amplifying TCR beta CDR3 regions. Second-round multiplex PCR followed a first-round RT-PCR using HTBI primers. TCRdb redid the calling of the multiplex PCR reads with MiXCR, one entry per CDR3 protein. Of 500,000 to 700,000 distinct CDR3 sequences listed, about two fifths were seen once; the top ten hold about 4.2%. The chain employs TRBV2 and TRBJ1-5, with 8 bases matching TRBD1. Sample: peripheral blood or thyroid tissue (not recorded which). This sequence was found in an adult man with Graves' hyperthyroidism. DNA for the CDR3: TGTGCCAGCAACTACGACAGGGGAAGTGATAGCAATCAGCCCCAGCATTTT. Protein sequence: CASNYDRGSDSNQPQHF.